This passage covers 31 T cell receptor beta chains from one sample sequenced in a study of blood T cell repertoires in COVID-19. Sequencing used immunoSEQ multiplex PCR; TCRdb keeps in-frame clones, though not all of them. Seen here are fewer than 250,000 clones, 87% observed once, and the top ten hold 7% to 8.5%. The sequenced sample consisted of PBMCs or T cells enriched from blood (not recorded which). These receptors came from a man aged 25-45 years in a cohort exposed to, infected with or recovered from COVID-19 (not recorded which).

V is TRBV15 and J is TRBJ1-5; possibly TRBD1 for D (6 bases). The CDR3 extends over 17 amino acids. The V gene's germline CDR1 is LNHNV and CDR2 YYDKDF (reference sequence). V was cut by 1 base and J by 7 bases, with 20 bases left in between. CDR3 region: CATSRGWDTATRQPQHF. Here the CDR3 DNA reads TGTGCCACCAGCAGAGGGTGGGACACAGCAACGCGGCAGCCCCAGCATTTT.

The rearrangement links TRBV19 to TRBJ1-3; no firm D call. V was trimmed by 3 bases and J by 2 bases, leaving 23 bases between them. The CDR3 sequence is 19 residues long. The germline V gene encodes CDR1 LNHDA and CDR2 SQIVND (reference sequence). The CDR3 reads CASSIRAVGPSIPGNTIYF. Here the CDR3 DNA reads TGTGCCAGTAGTATTCGAGCGGTGGGCCCGTCGATACCTGGAAACACCATATATTTT.

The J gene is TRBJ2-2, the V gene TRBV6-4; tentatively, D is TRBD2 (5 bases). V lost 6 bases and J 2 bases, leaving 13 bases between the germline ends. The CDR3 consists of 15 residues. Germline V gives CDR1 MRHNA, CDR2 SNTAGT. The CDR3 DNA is TGTGCCAGCAGCCTAGAGGCGGGTAACACCGGGGAGCTGTTTTTT. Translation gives CASSLEAGNTGELFF.

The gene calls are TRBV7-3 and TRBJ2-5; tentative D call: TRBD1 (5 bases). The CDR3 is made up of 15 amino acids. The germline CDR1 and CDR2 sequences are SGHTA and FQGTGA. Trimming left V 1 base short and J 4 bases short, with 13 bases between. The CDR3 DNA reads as TGTGCCAGCAGCTTAAATGACAGTCCGAGAGAGACCCAGTACTTC. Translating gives CASSLNDSPRETQYF.

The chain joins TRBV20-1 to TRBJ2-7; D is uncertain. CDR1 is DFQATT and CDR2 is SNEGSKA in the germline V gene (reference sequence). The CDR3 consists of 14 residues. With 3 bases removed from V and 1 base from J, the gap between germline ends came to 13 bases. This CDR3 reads CSASSVSLSYEQYF. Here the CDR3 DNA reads TGCAGTGCTAGTTCGGTCTCTTTATCCTACGAGCAGTACTTC.

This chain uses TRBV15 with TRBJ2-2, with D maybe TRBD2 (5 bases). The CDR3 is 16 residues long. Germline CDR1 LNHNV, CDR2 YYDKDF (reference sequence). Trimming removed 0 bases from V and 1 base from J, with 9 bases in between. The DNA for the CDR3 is TGTGCCACCAGCAGAGATACTAGGCTGAACACCGGGGAGCTGTTTTTT. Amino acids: CATSRDTRLNTGELFF.

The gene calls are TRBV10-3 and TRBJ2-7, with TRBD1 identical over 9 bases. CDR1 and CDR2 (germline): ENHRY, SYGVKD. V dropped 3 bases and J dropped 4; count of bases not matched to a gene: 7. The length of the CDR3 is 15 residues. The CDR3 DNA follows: TGTGCCATCAGTGACCAACAGGGGGCCTGGTACGAGCAGTACTTC. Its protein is CAISDQQGAWYEQYF.

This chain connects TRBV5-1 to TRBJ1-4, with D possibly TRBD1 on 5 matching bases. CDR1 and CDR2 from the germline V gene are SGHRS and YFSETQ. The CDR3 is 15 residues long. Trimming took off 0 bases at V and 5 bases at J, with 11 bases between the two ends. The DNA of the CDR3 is TGCGCCAGCAGCTTGGGGGAGGGGAAAAATGAAAAACTGTTTTTT. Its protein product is CASSLGEGKNEKLFF.

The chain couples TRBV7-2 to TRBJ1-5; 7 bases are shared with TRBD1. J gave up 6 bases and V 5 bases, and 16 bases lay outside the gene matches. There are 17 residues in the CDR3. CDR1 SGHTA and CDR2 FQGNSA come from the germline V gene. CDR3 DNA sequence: TGTGCCAGCAGCCCCAGGGGGACACTGGGTAGAGGTCAGCCCCAGCATTTT. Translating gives CASSPRGTLGRGQPQHF.

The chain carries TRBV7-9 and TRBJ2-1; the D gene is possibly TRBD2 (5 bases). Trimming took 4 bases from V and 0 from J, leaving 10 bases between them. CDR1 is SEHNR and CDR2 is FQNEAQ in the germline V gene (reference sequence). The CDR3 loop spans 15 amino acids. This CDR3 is CASSSGGPSYNEQFF. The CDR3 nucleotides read TGTGCCAGCAGCTCGGGCGGGCCCTCCTACAATGAGCAGTTCTTC.

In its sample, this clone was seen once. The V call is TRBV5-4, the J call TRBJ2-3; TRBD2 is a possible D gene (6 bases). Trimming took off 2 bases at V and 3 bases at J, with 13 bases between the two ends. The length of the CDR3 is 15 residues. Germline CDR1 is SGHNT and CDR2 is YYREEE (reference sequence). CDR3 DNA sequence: TGTGCCAGCAGCTTAGGGACTGACTATACAGATACGCAGTATTTT. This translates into CASSLGTDYTDTQYF.

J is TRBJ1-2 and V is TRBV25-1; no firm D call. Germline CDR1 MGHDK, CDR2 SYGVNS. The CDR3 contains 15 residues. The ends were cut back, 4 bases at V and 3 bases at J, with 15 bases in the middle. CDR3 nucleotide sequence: TGTGCCAGCAGTGGACCGACTTATCGGGACTATGGCTACACCTTC. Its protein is CASSGPTYRDYGYTF.

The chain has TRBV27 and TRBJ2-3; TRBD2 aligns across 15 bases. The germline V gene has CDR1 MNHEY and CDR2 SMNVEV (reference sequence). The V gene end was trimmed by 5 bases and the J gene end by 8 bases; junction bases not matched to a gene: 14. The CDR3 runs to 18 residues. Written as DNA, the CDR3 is TGTGCCAGCAGTCCAAGGACTAGCGGGAGGGTCGAGAGGCCTACGCAGTATTTT. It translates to CASSPRTSGRVERPTQYF.

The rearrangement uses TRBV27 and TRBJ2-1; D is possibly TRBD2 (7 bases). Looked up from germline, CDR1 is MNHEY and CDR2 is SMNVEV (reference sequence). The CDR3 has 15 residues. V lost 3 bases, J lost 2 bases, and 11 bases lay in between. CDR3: CASSLVGGPYNEQFF. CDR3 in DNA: TGTGCCAGCAGTTTGGTGGGGGGGCCCTACAATGAGCAGTTCTTC.

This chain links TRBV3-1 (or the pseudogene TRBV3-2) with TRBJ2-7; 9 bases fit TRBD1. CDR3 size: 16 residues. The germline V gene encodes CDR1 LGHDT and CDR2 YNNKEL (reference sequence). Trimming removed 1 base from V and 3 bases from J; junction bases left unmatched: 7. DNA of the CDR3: TGTGCCAGCAGCCAAGGATACGGGACAGGGAGCTACGAGCAGTACTTC. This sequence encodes CASSQGYGTGSYEQYF.

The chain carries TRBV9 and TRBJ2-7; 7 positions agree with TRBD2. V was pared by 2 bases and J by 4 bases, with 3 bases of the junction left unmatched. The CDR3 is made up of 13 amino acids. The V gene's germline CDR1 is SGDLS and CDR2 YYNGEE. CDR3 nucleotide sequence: TGTGCCAGCAGCGTTGGACTAGGTTACGAGCAGTACTTC. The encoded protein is CASSVGLGYEQYF.

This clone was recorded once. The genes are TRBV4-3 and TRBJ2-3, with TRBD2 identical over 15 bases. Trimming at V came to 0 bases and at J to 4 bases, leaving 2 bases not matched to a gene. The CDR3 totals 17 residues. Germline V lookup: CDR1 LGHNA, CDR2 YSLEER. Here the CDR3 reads CASSQEGLAGGPDTQYF. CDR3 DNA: TGCGCCAGCAGCCAAGAGGGACTAGCGGGAGGACCAGATACGCAGTATTTT.

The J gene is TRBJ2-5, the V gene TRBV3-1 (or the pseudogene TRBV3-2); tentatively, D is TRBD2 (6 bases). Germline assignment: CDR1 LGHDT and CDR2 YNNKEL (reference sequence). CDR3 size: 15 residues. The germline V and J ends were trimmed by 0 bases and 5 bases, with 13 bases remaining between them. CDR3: CASSQDFGRQETQYF. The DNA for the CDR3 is TGTGCCAGCAGCCAAGACTTCGGGAGACAGGAGACCCAGTACTTC.

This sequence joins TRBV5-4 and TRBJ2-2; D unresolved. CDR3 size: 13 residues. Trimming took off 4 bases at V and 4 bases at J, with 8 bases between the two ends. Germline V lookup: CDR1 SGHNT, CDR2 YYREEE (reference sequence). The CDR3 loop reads CASSPIVTGELFF. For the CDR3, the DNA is TGTGCCAGCAGCCCTATAGTCACCGGGGAGCTGTTTTTT.

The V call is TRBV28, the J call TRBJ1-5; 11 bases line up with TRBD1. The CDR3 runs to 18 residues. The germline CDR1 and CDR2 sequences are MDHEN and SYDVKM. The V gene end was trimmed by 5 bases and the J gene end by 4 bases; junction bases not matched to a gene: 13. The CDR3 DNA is TGTGCCAGCAGTCCCTACCGGACAGGGGGCTTGTATAATCAGCCCCAGCATTTT. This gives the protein CASSPYRTGGLYNQPQHF. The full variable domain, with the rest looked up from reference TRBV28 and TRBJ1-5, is DVKVTQSSRYLVKRTGEKVFLECVQDMDHENMFWYRQDPGLGLRLIYFSYDVKMKEKGDIPEGYSVSREKKERFSLILESASTNQTSMYLCASSPYRTGGLYNQPQHFGDGTRLSIL.

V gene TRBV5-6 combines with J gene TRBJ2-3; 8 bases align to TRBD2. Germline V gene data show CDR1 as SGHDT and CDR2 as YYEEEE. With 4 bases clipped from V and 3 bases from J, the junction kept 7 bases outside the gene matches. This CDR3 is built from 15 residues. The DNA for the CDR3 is TGTGCCAGCAGCAAGCGGGAGTGGGAGACAGATACGCAGTATTTT. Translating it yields CASSKREWETDTQYF.

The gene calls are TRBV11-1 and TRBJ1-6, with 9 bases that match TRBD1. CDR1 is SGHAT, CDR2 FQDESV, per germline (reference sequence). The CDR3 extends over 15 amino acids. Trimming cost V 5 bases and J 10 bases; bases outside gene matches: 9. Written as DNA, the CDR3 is TGTGCCAGCAGCCTCCGACAGGGGGACGACTCACCCCTCCACTTT. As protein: CASSLRQGDDSPLHF.

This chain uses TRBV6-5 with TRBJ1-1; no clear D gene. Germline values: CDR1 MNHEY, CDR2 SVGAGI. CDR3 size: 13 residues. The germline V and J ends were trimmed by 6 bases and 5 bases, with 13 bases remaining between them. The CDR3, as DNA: TGTGCCAGCAGCAAAAAAGGGAGGACTGAAGCTTTCTTT. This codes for CASSKKGRTEAFF.

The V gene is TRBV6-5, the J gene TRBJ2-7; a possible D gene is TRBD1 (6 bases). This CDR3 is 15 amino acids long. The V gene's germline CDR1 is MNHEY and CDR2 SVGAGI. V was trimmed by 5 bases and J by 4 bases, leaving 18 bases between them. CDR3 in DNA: TGTGCCAGCAGTCGGGCAGGGGCGACACGTTACGAGCAGTACTTC. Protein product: CASSRAGATRYEQYF.

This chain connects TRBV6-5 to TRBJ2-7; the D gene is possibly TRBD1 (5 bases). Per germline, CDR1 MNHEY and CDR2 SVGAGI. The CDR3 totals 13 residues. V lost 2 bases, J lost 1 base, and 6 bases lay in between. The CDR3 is CASSYRGSYEQYF. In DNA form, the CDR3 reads TGTGCCAGCAGTTACAGGGGATCCTACGAGCAGTACTTC.

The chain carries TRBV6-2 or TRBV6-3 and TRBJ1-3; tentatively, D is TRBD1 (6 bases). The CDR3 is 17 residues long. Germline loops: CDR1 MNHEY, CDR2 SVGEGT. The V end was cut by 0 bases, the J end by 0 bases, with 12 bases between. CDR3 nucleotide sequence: TGTGCCAGCAGTTACTCGGGGGACACCTTCTCTGGAAACACCATATATTTT. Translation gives CASSYSGDTFSGNTIYF.

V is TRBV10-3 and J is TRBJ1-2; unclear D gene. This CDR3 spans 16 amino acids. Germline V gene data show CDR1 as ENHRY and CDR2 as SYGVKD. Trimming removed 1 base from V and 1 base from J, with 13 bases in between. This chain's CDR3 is CAISELQTHINYGYTF. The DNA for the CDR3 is TGTGCCATCAGTGAGTTACAGACCCATATTAACTATGGCTACACCTTC.

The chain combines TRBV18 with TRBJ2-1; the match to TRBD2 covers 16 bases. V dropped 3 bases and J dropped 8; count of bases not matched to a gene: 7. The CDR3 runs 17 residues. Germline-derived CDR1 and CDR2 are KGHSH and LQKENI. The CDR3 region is CASSPPGLAGGPDEQFF. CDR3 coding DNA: TGTGCCAGCTCACCGCCGGGACTAGCGGGAGGGCCCGATGAGCAGTTCTTC.

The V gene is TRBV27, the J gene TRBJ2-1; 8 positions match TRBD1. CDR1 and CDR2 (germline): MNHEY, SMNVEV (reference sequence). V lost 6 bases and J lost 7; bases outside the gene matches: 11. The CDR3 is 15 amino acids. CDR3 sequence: CASSLEGTGGNEQFF. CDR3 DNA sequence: TGTGCCAGCAGCTTAGAGGGCACAGGGGGGAATGAGCAGTTCTTC.

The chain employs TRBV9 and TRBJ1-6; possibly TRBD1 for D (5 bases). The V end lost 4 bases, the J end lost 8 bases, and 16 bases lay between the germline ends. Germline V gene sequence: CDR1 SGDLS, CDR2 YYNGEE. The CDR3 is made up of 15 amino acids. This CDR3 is CASSLDQGGHSPLHF. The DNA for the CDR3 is TGTGCCAGCAGCTTGGACCAGGGTGGCCATTCACCCCTCCACTTT. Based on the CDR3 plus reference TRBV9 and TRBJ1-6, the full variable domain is DSGVTQTPKHLITATGQRVTLRCSPRSGDLSVYWYQQSLDQGLQFLIQYYNGEERAKGNILERFSAQQFPDLHSELNLSSLELGDSALYFCASSLDQGGHSPLHFGNGTRLTVT.

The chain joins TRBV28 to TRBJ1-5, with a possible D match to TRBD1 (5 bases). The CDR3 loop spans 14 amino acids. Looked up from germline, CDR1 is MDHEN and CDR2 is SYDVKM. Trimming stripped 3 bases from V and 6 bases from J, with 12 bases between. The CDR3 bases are TGTGCCAGCAGTTTTGCAGGGATGCGTCAGCCCCAGCATTTT. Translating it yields CASSFAGMRQPQHF.